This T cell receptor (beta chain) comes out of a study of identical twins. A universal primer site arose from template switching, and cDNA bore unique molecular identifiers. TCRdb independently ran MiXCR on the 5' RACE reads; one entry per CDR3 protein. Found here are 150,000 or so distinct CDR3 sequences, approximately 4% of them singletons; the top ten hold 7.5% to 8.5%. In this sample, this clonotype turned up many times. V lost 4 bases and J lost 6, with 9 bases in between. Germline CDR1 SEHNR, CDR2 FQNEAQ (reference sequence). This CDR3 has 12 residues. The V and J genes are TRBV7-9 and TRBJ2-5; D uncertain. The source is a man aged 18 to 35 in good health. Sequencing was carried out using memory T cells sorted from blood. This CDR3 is CASSSDGKTQYF. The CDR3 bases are TGTGCCAGCAGCTCGGATGGGAAGACCCAGTACTTC.